Below are 30 T cell receptor beta chains sequenced from a single sample in a study of blood T cell repertoires in COVID-19. Produced via immunoSEQ multiplex PCR; TCRdb's table is partial and in-frame only. The profile shows more than 200,000 clones, approximately 82% of them singletons. Material: peripheral blood. These receptor sequences come from a woman aged 70-85 years with active or convalescent COVID-19.

The chain combines TRBV5-8 with TRBJ2-1; 9 nucleotides line up with TRBD2. The germline V gene has CDR1 SGHTS and CDR2 YDEGEE. Trimming cost V 7 bases and J 8 bases; bases outside gene matches: 10. The CDR3 has 14 residues. The CDR3 nucleotides are TGTGCCAGCCGACTGAGCGGGGGGATCGATGAGCAGTTCTTC. Translated, it gives CASRLSGGIDEQFF. Complete variable domain (other parts from reference TRBV5-8 and TRBJ2-1): EAGVTQSPTHLIKTRGQQATLRCSPISGHTSVYWYQQALGLGLQFLLWYDEGEERNRGNFPPRFSGRQFPNYSSELNVNALELEDSALYLCASRLSGGIDEQFFGPGTRLTVL.

In its sample, this clone was seen a few times. The V gene is TRBV9, the J gene TRBJ2-1; the match to TRBD1 covers 9 bases. V shed 2 bases, J shed 7 bases, and the junction held 7 bases outside the gene matches. The V gene's germline CDR1 is SGDLS and CDR2 YYNGEE. This CDR3 has 15 amino acids. CDR3 loop: CASSVKTGGKNEQFF. The CDR3 DNA reads TGTGCCAGCAGCGTGAAGACAGGGGGTAAGAATGAGCAGTTCTTC.

This clone has only one observation. The chain carries TRBV28 and TRBJ2-6; 7 nucleotides align to TRBD2. This CDR3 comprises 16 residues. CDR1 MDHEN and CDR2 SYDVKM come from the germline V gene. Trimming took 7 bases from V and 0 from J; bases not matched to a gene: 6. The CDR3 loop is CASTQAGISGANVLTF. The CDR3 nucleotides read TGTGCCAGCACCCAAGCGGGAATCTCTGGGGCCAACGTCCTGACTTTC.

This chain joins TRBV28 and TRBJ1-5, with TRBD1 matching 9 bases. Germline V gene sequence: CDR1 MDHEN, CDR2 SYDVKM. V was clipped by 6 bases and J by 2 bases; unmatched bases: 8. There are 16 residues in the CDR3. CDR3 in amino acids: CASRQSGTGRNQPQHF. The CDR3 region has the DNA TGTGCCAGCAGACAATCCGGGACAGGGCGCAATCAGCCCCAGCATTTT. The variable domain in full, completed from reference TRBV28 and TRBJ1-5, reads DVKVTQSSRYLVKRTGEKVFLECVQDMDHENMFWYRQDPGLGLRLIYFSYDVKMKEKGDIPEGYSVSREKKERFSLILESASTNQTSMYLCASRQSGTGRNQPQHFGDGTRLSIL.

The chain is built from TRBV5-4 and TRBJ1-1; 9 bases match TRBD1. Germline CDR1 reads SGHNT; CDR2 reads YYREEE (reference sequence). The CDR3 consists of 14 residues. J was trimmed by 0 bases and V by 4 bases; bases with no gene match: 1. The CDR3 loop is CASSRDRVNTEAFF. CDR3 DNA: TGTGCCAGCAGCCGGGACAGGGTGAACACTGAAGCTTTCTTT.

V usage is TRBV27 and J usage is TRBJ2-1; 7 bases are shared with TRBD2. Unmatched junction bases numbered 2, after V lost 2 bases and J lost 7 bases. The germline V gene has CDR1 MNHEY and CDR2 SMNVEV (reference sequence). This CDR3 is 13 amino acids long. This CDR3 reads CASSLTSENEQFF. DNA for the CDR3: TGTGCCAGCAGTTTAACTAGCGAGAATGAGCAGTTCTTC.

This clone was seen only once. V is TRBV12-3 or TRBV12-4 and J is TRBJ1-5; TRBD1 aligns across 7 bases. V was pared by 7 bases and J by 6 bases, with 3 bases of the junction left unmatched. CDR3 size: 12 residues. This CDR3 is CASNHRGQPQHF. As DNA, the CDR3 is TGTGCCAGCAACCACAGGGGTCAGCCCCAGCATTTT.

This chain connects TRBV28 to TRBJ1-2; 7 bases agree with TRBD1. There are 17 residues in the CDR3. Trimming at V came to 5 bases and at J to 2 bases, leaving 14 bases not matched to a gene. Germline V lookup: CDR1 MDHEN, CDR2 SYDVKM. CDR3 sequence: CASSPWDSLWGNYGYTF. The CDR3, as DNA: TGTGCCAGCAGTCCCTGGGACAGTTTATGGGGAAACTATGGCTACACCTTC.

This chain connects TRBV10-3 to TRBJ1-5, with 8 bases matching TRBD1. CDR1 and CDR2 from the germline V gene are ENHRY and SYGVKD. V lost 0 bases, J lost 3 bases, and 10 bases stayed unmatched. The CDR3 loop spans 18 amino acids. The CDR3 DNA reads as TGTGCCATCAGTGAGTCAATGGGGGGACAGGCTAACAATCAGCCCCAGCATTTT. It specifies CAISESMGGQANNQPQHF.

V gene TRBV5-1 combines with J gene TRBJ2-1, with D possibly matching TRBD1 (6 bases). Looked up from germline, CDR1 is SGHRS and CDR2 is YFSETQ. V dropped 2 bases and J dropped 5 bases, with 11 bases sitting between them. CDR3 length: 14 amino acids. CDR3 sequence (DNA): TGCGCCAGCAGCTTAGGACAGCCAAACAATGAGCAGTTCTTC. Its translation is CASSLGQPNNEQFF.

This clone was seen a few times. J is TRBJ1-4 and V is TRBV3-1 (or the pseudogene TRBV3-2), with D possibly matching TRBD1 (5 bases). The CDR3 covers 14 residues. Looked up from germline, CDR1 is LGHDT and CDR2 is YNNKEL (reference sequence). V lost 5 bases to trimming and J lost 5 bases, with 12 bases between them. CDR3 residues: CASSSWGPNEKLFF. CDR3 nucleotide sequence: TGTGCCAGCAGCAGTTGGGGCCCGAATGAAAAACTGTTTTTT.

V and J are TRBV6-6 and TRBJ2-5; 8 nucleotides line up with TRBD2. The J segment lost 5 bases and the V segment lost 5 bases, leaving 4 bases of the junction unmatched. Germline CDR1 and CDR2: MNHNY and SVGAGI (reference sequence). This CDR3 has 13 residues. CDR3 sequence: CASSAGGRETQYF. In DNA, the CDR3 is TGTGCCAGCAGTGCGGGAGGAAGGGAGACCCAGTACTTC.

V usage is TRBV18 and J usage is TRBJ2-3, with 12 bases lining up with TRBD2. The CDR3 length is 15 residues. CDR1 is KGHSH, CDR2 LQKENI, per germline. The V segment lost 3 bases and the J segment 5 bases; nucleotides outside the gene matches: 3. The DNA of the CDR3 is TGTGCCAGCTCACCCAGACTAGCGGGGGTAGATACGCAGTATTTT. Its translation is CASSPRLAGVDTQYF.

The chain is built from TRBV15 and TRBJ2-1; 7 bases match TRBD2. CDR1 and CDR2 (germline): LNHNV, YYDKDF (reference sequence). The CDR3 covers 15 residues. The V and J ends lost 1 base and 1 base, in that order; junction bases with no gene match: 1. CDR3 residues: CATSRASGSYNEQFF. The CDR3 bases are TGTGCCACCAGCAGAGCTAGCGGTTCCTACAATGAGCAGTTCTTC.

V usage is TRBV5-1 and J usage is TRBJ2-7; TRBD1 matches 9 bases. V was pared by 3 bases and J by 5 bases, with 9 bases of the junction left unmatched. The CDR3 sequence is 15 residues long. Per germline, CDR1 SGHRS and CDR2 YFSETQ. CDR3 nucleotides: TGCGCCAGCAGCTGGGTGGGACAGGGTGAAAACGAGCAGTACTTC. As protein: CASSWVGQGENEQYF.

This clone was found a few times. This sequence joins TRBV2 and TRBJ1-5; D remains unclear. The CDR3 runs to 14 residues. From germline, CDR1 is SNHLY and CDR2 FYNNEI. Trimming stripped 11 bases from V and 0 bases from J, with 14 bases between. The CDR3 protein is CAVGSGYSNQPQHF. CDR3 DNA sequence: TGTGCCGTCGGGTCGGGTTATAGCAATCAGCCCCAGCATTTT.

V gene TRBV5-4 combines with J gene TRBJ2-1; 9 bases fit TRBD1. Germline lookup yields CDR1 SGHNT and CDR2 YYREEE (reference sequence). The V and J ends lost 6 bases and 1 base, in that order; junction bases with no gene match: 5. The CDR3 consists of 15 residues. The CDR3 protein is CASTEGQGSYNEQFF. CDR3 coding DNA: TGTGCCAGCACTGAAGGACAGGGGTCCTACAATGAGCAGTTCTTC.

The chain couples TRBV7-9 to TRBJ1-4; 8 bases line up with TRBD1. CDR1 is SEHNR and CDR2 is FQNEAQ in the germline V gene (reference sequence). The length of the CDR3 is 14 residues. After removal of 5 bases from V and 7 bases from J, the junction contained 6 bases not matched to a gene. CDR3 coding DNA: TGTGCCAGCAGCCCCCGGACAGGGCCTGAAAAACTGTTTTTT. Encoded protein: CASSPRTGPEKLFF.

V gene TRBV5-1 combines with J gene TRBJ2-2; TRBD2 aligns across 12 bases. CDR1 is SGHRS and CDR2 is YFSETQ in the germline V gene. The CDR3 totals 16 residues. V shed 4 bases, J shed 3 bases, and the junction held 4 bases outside the gene matches. CDR3 nucleotide sequence: TGCGCCAGCAGCCCAGGACTAGCGGGATACACCGGGGAGCTGTTTTTT. It is translated as CASSPGLAGYTGELFF.

The sample holds one count of this clone. This sequence joins TRBV29-1 and TRBJ2-5, with D unresolved. The CDR3 loop spans 14 amino acids. In germline, CDR1 is SQVTM, CDR2 ANQGSEA. V lost 2 bases and J lost 4, with 14 bases in between. CDR3 DNA sequence: TGCAGCGTTGAAACGGAGAGCCGGTCAGAGACCCAGTACTTC. Translating it yields CSVETESRSETQYF.

As to this clone: At the DNA level, this CDR3 is encoded by other sequences in the same sample as well. The chain couples TRBV9 to TRBJ2-2; D is unresolved. Trimming shortened V by 0 bases and J by 2 bases, and 8 bases separated the two germline ends. This CDR3 contains 15 residues. Looked up from germline, CDR1 is SGDLS and CDR2 is YYNGEE. The CDR3 loop reads CASSVGGLNTGELFF. As DNA, the CDR3 is TGTGCCAGCAGCGTAGGAGGCCTTAACACCGGGGAGCTGTTTTTT.

The chain carries TRBV6-5 and TRBJ1-2; 7 bases line up with TRBD1. CDR3 length: 13 residues. Germline V gene data show CDR1 as MNHEY and CDR2 as SVGAGI. With V trimmed by 6 bases and J by 3 bases, 4 bases remained unmatched. CDR3 coding DNA: TGTGCCAGCAGACCCGACAGGGACTATGGCTACACCTTC. Protein sequence: CASRPDRDYGYTF.

The chain carries TRBV5-1 and TRBJ1-4; the match to TRBD1 covers 11 bases. After removal of 3 bases from V and 7 bases from J, the junction contained 5 bases not matched to a gene. The germline gives CDR1 SGHRS, CDR2 YFSETQ. The CDR3 is 15 amino acids. The CDR3 here is CASSSMGTGGEKLFF. The CDR3, as DNA: TGCGCCAGCAGCTCGATGGGGACAGGGGGTGAAAAACTGTTTTTT.

CDR3 loop: CASSRSSGSIYEQYF. The CDR3 nucleotides read TGTGCCAGCTCACGCTCTAGCGGGAGTATTTACGAGCAGTACTTC. The chain couples TRBV18 to TRBJ2-7; 10 bases are a match to TRBD2. This CDR3 has 15 residues. CDR1 and CDR2 from the germline V gene are KGHSH and LQKENI. Trimming cost V 4 bases and J 4 bases; bases outside gene matches: 7. Full variable domain (outside the CDR3, taken from reference TRBV18 and TRBJ2-7): NAGVMQNPRHLVRRRGQEARLRCSPMKGHSHVYWYRQLPEEGLKFMVYLQKENIIDESGMPKERFSAEFPKEGPSILRIQQVVRGDSAAYFCASSRSSGSIYEQYFGPGTRLTVT.

V usage is TRBV4-1 and J usage is TRBJ1-5; TRBD1 agrees at 9 bases. Germline V gene data show CDR1 as MGHRA and CDR2 as YSYEKL. The V and J ends lost 6 bases and 6 bases, in that order; junction bases with no gene match: 6. The CDR3 has 14 amino acids. The CDR3 coding sequence is TGCGCCAGCAGTCAGACAGGGGGAAGTCAGCCCCAGCATTTT. This gives the protein CASSQTGGSQPQHF.

The V gene is TRBV12-3 or TRBV12-4, the J gene TRBJ1-2, with no clear D. The CDR3 is 13 residues long. Trimming cost V 2 bases and J 3 bases, with 7 bases left between them. The CDR3 nucleotides are TGTGCCAGCAGTTTAATCCAGGACTATGGCTACACCTTC. This sequence encodes CASSLIQDYGYTF.

The genes are TRBV3-1 (or the pseudogene TRBV3-2) and TRBJ1-5, with TRBD1 matching over 9 bases. Trimming cost V 4 bases and J 6 bases; bases outside gene matches: 4. CDR1 is LGHDT and CDR2 is YNNKEL in the germline V gene (reference sequence). The CDR3 is 14 residues long. The CDR3 region is CASSLGQGPQPQHF. The CDR3 nucleotides read TGTGCCAGCAGCCTCGGACAGGGGCCTCAGCCCCAGCATTTT.

The chain is built from TRBV6-2 or TRBV6-3 and TRBJ2-3; TRBD2 is a possible D gene (6 bases). Germline V CDR1 and CDR2: MNHEY, SVGEGT. V shed 6 bases and J shed 5 bases, with 24 bases lying between them. The CDR3 is made up of 17 amino acids. CDR3 in amino acids: CASSPSRGTRFGDTQYF. The CDR3 coding sequence is TGTGCCAGCAGCCCTAGCCGCGGGACTCGGTTTGGAGATACGCAGTATTTT.

The rearrangement joins TRBV6-5 to TRBJ2-5; no definite D call. The CDR3 is made up of 11 amino acids. Germline V gene sequence: CDR1 MNHEY, CDR2 SVGAGI. V gave up 0 bases and J gave up 7 bases, with 3 bases separating them. The chain's CDR3 is CASSYSRTQYF. CDR3 nucleotides: TGTGCCAGCAGTTACTCGAGGACCCAGTACTTC.

CDR3 in DNA: TGTGCCAGCAGCCCGAGTGGGGCAGTCCCTAACTATGGCTACACCTTC. This gives the protein CASSPSGAVPNYGYTF. The rearrangement joins TRBV7-3 to TRBJ1-2; maybe TRBD1 (5 bases). The V and J ends lost 5 bases and 0 bases respectively, with 16 bases between them. CDR3 length: 16 amino acids. Per germline, CDR1 SGHTA and CDR2 FQGTGA.